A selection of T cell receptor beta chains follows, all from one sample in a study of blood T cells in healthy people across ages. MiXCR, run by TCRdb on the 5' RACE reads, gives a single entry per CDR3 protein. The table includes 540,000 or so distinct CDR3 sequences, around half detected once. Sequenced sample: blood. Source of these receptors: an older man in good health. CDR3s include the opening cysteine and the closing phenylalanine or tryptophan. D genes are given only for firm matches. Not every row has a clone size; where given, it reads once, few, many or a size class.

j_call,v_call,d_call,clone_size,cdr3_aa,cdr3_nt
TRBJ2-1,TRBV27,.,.,CATREGLEQFF,TGTGCCACCCGAGAAGGACTAGAGCAGTTCTTC
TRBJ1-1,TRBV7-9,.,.,CASSLGQGEAFF,TGTGCCAGCAGCTTGGGGCAGGGTGAAGCTTTCTTT
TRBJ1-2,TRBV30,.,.,CAWAGMDYGHTF,TGTGCCTGGGCAGGGATGGACTATGGCCACACCTTC
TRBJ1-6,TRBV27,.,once,CASGGYNSPLHF,TGTGCCAGCGGAGGGTATAATTCACCCCTCCACTTT
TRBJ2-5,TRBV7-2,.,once,CASSIGPGTQETQYF,TGTGCCAGCAGCATAGGCCCCGGGACCCAAGAGACCCAGTACTTC
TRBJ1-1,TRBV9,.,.,CASSASLGGRTEAFF,TGTGCCAGCAGCGCCAGCCTGGGGGGCCGGACTGAAGCTTTCTTT
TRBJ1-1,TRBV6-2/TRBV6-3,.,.,CASSPRGYEAFF,TGTGCCAGCAGCCCACGTGGGTATGAAGCTTTCTTT
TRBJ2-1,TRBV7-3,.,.,CASSLRGVGSSYNEQFF,TGTGCCAGCAGCTTAAGGGGGGTAGGAAGCTCCTACAATGAGCAGTTCTTC
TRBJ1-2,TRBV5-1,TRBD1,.,CASSSTGAEGYTF,TGCGCCAGCAGCTCCACAGGGGCGGAGGGCTACACCTTC
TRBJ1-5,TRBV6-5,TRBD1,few,CASSPDRVGNQPQHF,TGTGCCAGCAGTCCCGACAGGGTTGGCAATCAGCCCCAGCATTTT
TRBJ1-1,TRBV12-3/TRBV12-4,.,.,CAGSLMAGMNTEAFF,TGTGCCGGCAGTTTAATGGCGGGGATGAACACTGAAGCTTTCTTT
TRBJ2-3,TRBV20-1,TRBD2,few,CSARLLPGRGTDTQYF,TGCAGTGCTAGACTGCTACCCGGGAGGGGCACAGATACGCAGTATTTT
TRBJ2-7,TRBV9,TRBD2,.,CASSVSSGGNYEQYF,TGTGCCAGCAGCGTATCTAGCGGGGGGAACTACGAGCAGTACTTC
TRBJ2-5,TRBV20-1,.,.,CSAREAVDTRPQYF,TGCAGTGCTAGAGAGGCCGTAGACACCAGACCCCAGTACTTC
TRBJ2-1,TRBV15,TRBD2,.,CATSSSGTSGVYNEQFF,TGTGCCACCAGCAGCTCCGGGACTAGCGGGGTATACAATGAGCAGTTCTTC
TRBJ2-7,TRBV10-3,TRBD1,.,CAISVGQGSYEQYF,TGTGCCATCAGTGTCGGACAGGGTTCCTACGAGCAGTACTTC
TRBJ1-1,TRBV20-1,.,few,CSARDRRLRGYYTEAFF,TGCAGTGCTAGAGATAGGCGTCTGCGGGGTTATTACACTGAAGCTTTCTTT
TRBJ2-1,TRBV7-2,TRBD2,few,CASSLGLAGASEQFF,TGTGCCAGCAGCTTGGGACTAGCGGGAGCTAGTGAGCAGTTCTTC
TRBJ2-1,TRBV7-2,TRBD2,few,CASSLSASGTTHEQFF,TGTGCCAGCAGCTTATCCGCTAGCGGGACCACCCATGAGCAGTTCTTC
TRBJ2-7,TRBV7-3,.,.,CASSPDGQYYEQYF,TGTGCCAGCAGCCCAGATGGACAATACTACGAGCAGTACTTC
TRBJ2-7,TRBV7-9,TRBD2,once,CASSLGLAEETRYF,TGTGCCAGCAGCCTGGGACTAGCGGAAGAGACCCGGTACTTC
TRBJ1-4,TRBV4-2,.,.,CASSQDRERLGEKLFF,TGTGCCAGCAGCCAAGATCGCGAGCGACTTGGTGAAAAACTGTTTTTT
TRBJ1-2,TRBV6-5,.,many,CASSYGGGYGYTF,TGTGCCAGCAGTTACGGGGGAGGCTATGGCTACACCTTC
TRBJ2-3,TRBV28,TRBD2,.,CASSLTTSGTTDTQYF,TGTGCCAGCAGTCTCACGACTAGCGGGACCACAGATACGCAGTATTTT
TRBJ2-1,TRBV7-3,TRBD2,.,CASSSGLALDEQFF,TGTGCCAGCAGCTCCGGACTAGCTTTGGATGAGCAGTTCTTC
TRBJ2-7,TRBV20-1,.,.,CSARDRAYGSYEQYF,TGCAGTGCTAGAGACAGGGCGTATGGATCCTACGAGCAGTACTTC
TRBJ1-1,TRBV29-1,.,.,CSVDRGSPTEAFF,TGCAGCGTTGATCGAGGGTCCCCCACTGAAGCTTTCTTT
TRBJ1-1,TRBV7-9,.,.,CASTSTLIEAFF,TGTGCCAGCACTTCGACACTTATAGAAGCTTTCTTT
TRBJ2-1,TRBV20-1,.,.,CSARATEETQFF,TGCAGTGCTAGAGCTACAGAAGAGACCCAGTTCTTC
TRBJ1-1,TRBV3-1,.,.,CASSPVMRDTEAFF,TGTGCCAGCAGCCCAGTTATGAGGGACACTGAAGCTTTCTTT
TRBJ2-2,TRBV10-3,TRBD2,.,CAITPGGGPDGELFF,TGTGCCATCACCCCCGGGGGAGGGCCCGACGGGGAGCTGTTTTTT
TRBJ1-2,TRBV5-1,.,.,CASSPQGAGTDGYTF,TGCGCCAGCAGCCCCCAGGGAGCAGGCACCGATGGCTACACCTTC
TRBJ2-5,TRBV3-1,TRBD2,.,CASSRGTIETQYF,TGTGCCAGCAGCCGAGGGACTATCGAGACCCAGTACTTC
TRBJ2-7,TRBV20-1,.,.,CSARDRVRGEQYF,TGCAGTGCTAGGGACCGGGTACGAGGCGAGCAGTACTTC
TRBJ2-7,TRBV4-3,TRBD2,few,CASSQEYRGGGGEQYF,TGCGCCAGCAGCCAAGAATATCGGGGGGGTGGTGGGGAGCAGTACTTC
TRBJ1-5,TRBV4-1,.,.,CASSQDRYSNQPQHF,TGCGCCAGCAGCCAAGATCGGTATAGCAATCAGCCCCAGCATTTT
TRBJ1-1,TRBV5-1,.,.,CTSSLAGVRSVNTEAFF,TGCACCAGCAGCTTGGCCGGGGTGAGGTCGGTGAACACTGAAGCTTTCTTT
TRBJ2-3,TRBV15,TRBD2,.,CATSIQAGPTDTQYF,TGTGCCACCAGCATACAAGCGGGGCCCACAGATACGCAGTATTTT
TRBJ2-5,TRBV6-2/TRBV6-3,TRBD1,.,CASRAMGQQQETQYF,TGTGCCAGCAGAGCTATGGGACAGCAACAAGAGACCCAGTACTTC
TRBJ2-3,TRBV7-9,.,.,CASSTPPGPFTDTQYF,TGTGCCAGCAGCACACCCCCGGGACCATTCACAGATACGCAGTATTTT
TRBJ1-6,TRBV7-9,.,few,CASSFYGTESPLHF,TGTGCCAGCAGCTTCTACGGGACTGAGTCACCCCTCCACTTT
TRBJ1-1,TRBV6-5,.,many,CASTADRTFTEAFF,TGTGCCAGCACTGCCGACAGGACCTTCACTGAAGCTTTCTTT
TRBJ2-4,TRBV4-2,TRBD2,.,CASSQPSGSGLAKNIQYF,TGTGCCAGCAGCCAACCTAGCGGGAGTGGCCTAGCCAAAAACATTCAGTACTTC